The clone carrying this T cell receptor beta chain has more than one count but fewer than ten. What it binds is unknown. This sample is part of a study of T cells after yellow fever vaccination. Background on the study: Those fractions that held only low numbers of cells were prepared using the SMART-Seq v4 Ultra Low Input RNA kit.

CDR3 length: 16 amino acids. With 0 bases removed from V and 0 bases from J, the gap between germline ends came to 6 bases. In germline, CDR1 is LGHNA, CDR2 YNFKEQ. One entry per CDR3 protein results from TCRdb running MiXCR on the 5' RACE reads. The sample holds about 340,000 distinct CDR3 sequences, about 4% seen once. Overall study results and limits: Clones from primary vaccination mostly reappeared after the booster (roughly 97% CD4, just over 85% CD8).

This chain links TRBV4-2 with TRBJ2-6; D is ambiguous. The input for sequencing was PBMCs, taken 5 days after the yellow fever booster vaccination. The sequence derives from a man between 18 and 35 years old who received the YFV17D yellow fever vaccine. CDR3 sequence: CASSQDNNSGANVLTF. CDR3 in DNA: TGTGCCAGCAGCCAAGATAACAACTCTGGGGCCAACGTCCTGACTTTC.